What follows are 6 T cell receptor beta chains derived from one specimen sequenced in a study of cytomegalovirus exposure and HLA in healthy donors. Amplification used 60 Vbeta primers and 13 Jbeta primers. Clones were read by immunoSEQ multiplex PCR, and TCRdb kept only the in-frame ones, dropping some. The data hold over 150,000 clones, with 68% observed a single time. Sample: PBMCs. These receptor sequences come from a woman aged 35 to 49 in good health and CMV-seropositive.

The J gene is TRBJ1-3, the V gene TRBV9; D is unclear. The CDR3 sequence is 17 residues long. Germline V lookup: CDR1 SGDLS, CDR2 YYNGEE. V lost 0 bases to trimming and J lost 0 bases, with 13 bases between them. The CDR3 sequence is CASSVAVATASGNTIYF. DNA of the CDR3: TGTGCCAGCAGCGTAGCCGTTGCCACAGCCTCTGGAAACACCATATATTTT.

This clone has only a few counts. Other DNA sequences within the sample encode an identical CDR3. The chain uses TRBV4-2 and TRBJ1-5; tentatively, D is TRBD1 (5 bases). Germline V lookup: CDR1 LGHNA, CDR2 YNFKEQ. CDR3 length equals 16 residues. The V end lost 1 base, the J end lost 3 bases, and 13 bases lay between the germline ends. CDR3 loop: CASSQGGRGDNQPQHF. The CDR3 nucleotides are TGTGCCAGCAGCCAAGGAGGCCGGGGGGACAATCAGCCCCAGCATTTT.

This chain links TRBV4-2 with TRBJ1-2; D not resolved. This CDR3 is built from 15 residues. CDR1 is LGHNA and CDR2 is YNFKEQ in the germline V gene. The V gene lost 0 bases and the J gene lost 1 base, with 9 bases spanning the gap. The CDR3 region is CASSQDLVDNYGYTF. The CDR3, as DNA: TGTGCCAGCAGCCAAGATTTAGTTGATAACTATGGCTACACCTTC.

The chain has TRBV4-3 and TRBJ2-7; maybe TRBD1 (7 bases). The CDR3 consists of 14 residues. CDR1 LGHNA and CDR2 YSLEER come from the germline V gene. Trimming took off 1 base at V and 7 bases at J, with 14 bases between the two ends. CDR3 sequence reads: CASSQGQGGREQYF. The CDR3 DNA reads as TGCGCCAGCAGCCAAGGGCAGGGGGGTCGGGAGCAGTACTTC.

The CDR3, as DNA: TGCAGTGCTTCCCCCCGGGATACGCAGTATTTT. Its translation is CSASPRDTQYF. The chain is built from TRBV20-1 and TRBJ2-3; no clear D gene. The V and J ends lost 5 bases and 6 bases respectively, with 9 bases between them. The germline CDR1 and CDR2 sequences are DFQATT and SNEGSKA (reference sequence). The CDR3 runs 11 residues.

This clone was detected only a few times. In DNA, the CDR3 is TGTGCCAGCAGCCAAGCTGGAGGGGAGACCCAGTACTTC. This encodes CASSQAGGETQYF. The chain uses TRBV14 and TRBJ2-5; D possibly corresponds to TRBD2 (6 bases). This CDR3 is 13 amino acids long. Per the germline V gene, CDR1 is SGHDN and CDR2 is FVKESK. The V end lost 1 base, the J end lost 5 bases, and 8 bases lay between the germline ends.